The 29 T cell receptor beta chains presented below share a single source sample, sequenced in a study of shared clonotypes between healthy human individuals (TCRdb year 2020). Libraries came from the immunoSEQ multiplex PCR assay. TCRdb re-hosts the immuneACCESS table, in-frame sequences only. Its copies lack some clones; in the studies checked, an unresolved V gene accounts for under half of them, and the cause for the rest is not known. For this sample there are 2,500,000 or so clones; less than 95% appear just once. Together, the top ten hold approximately 0.39% of the sample. The sample comprised naive CD4+ T cells from PBMCs. The sample's cell subset or site label is to be understood as: CD45RA+ positively selected. The source is a man aged 18 to 29 in good health. Some clones in this sample may be carry-over from other donors' samples.

This clone was observed once. The rearrangement uses TRBV10-2 and TRBJ1-1; no clear D. The CDR3 has 15 amino acids. Trimming cost V 6 bases and J 3 bases, with 17 bases left between them. In germline, CDR1 is WSHSY, CDR2 SAAADI. CDR3: CASRIEGLGHTEAFF. The CDR3 DNA sequence: TGCGCCAGCAGAATCGAGGGTTTGGGTCACACTGAAGCTTTCTTT.

The rearrangement links TRBV28 to TRBJ1-2; 10 bases match TRBD1. The germline V gene encodes CDR1 MDHEN and CDR2 SYDVKM. This CDR3 region has 13 residues. With 6 bases clipped from V and 7 bases from J, the junction kept 5 bases outside the gene matches. Here the CDR3 reads CASRRDRGSGYTF. The DNA for the CDR3 is TGTGCCAGCAGAAGGGACAGGGGCTCTGGCTACACCTTC.

J is TRBJ1-1 and V is TRBV6-1; 8 bases are a match to TRBD1. CDR3 length: 14 residues. The germline V gene encodes CDR1 MNHNS and CDR2 SASEGT. Trimming removed 6 bases from V and 5 bases from J; junction bases left unmatched: 8. CDR3 sequence: CASRLQGGRTEAFF. In nucleotides, the CDR3 is TGTGCCAGCAGGCTACAGGGGGGGCGGACTGAAGCTTTCTTT.

Notes on this clone: The same CDR3 is also encoded by other DNA sequences in this sample. CDR3: CASSPSLDNEQFF. The CDR3 DNA follows: TGTGCCAGCTCACCATCGCTGGACAATGAGCAGTTCTTC. The V gene is TRBV18, the J gene TRBJ2-1; no clear D gene. The CDR3 has 13 amino acids. The V gene's germline CDR1 is KGHSH and CDR2 LQKENI. V was cut by 2 bases and J by 5 bases, with 7 bases left in between.

V gene TRBV28 combines with J gene TRBJ1-6; no clear D gene. V lost 4 bases to trimming and J lost 13 bases, with 8 bases between them. Germline CDR1 is MDHEN and CDR2 is SYDVKM. This CDR3 is 11 amino acids long. CDR3 amino acids: CASSSPAPLHF. The CDR3 nucleotides are TGTGCCAGCAGTTCTCCCGCCCCCCTCCACTTT. The variable domain in full, completed from reference TRBV28 and TRBJ1-6, reads DVKVTQSSRYLVKRTGEKVFLECVQDMDHENMFWYRQDPGLGLRLIYFSYDVKMKEKGDIPEGYSVSREKKERFSLILESASTNQTSMYLCASSSPAPLHFGNGTRLTVT.

The V call is TRBV6-5, the J call TRBJ2-2; TRBD2 agrees at 8 bases. Germline V gene lookup returns CDR1 MNHEY and CDR2 SVGAGI. CDR3 size: 16 residues. The V segment lost 4 bases and the J segment 5 bases; nucleotides outside the gene matches: 9. The CDR3 DNA is TGTGCCAGCAGTTCCAGACTAGCGAGTGGGACCGGGGAGCTGTTTTTT. It specifies CASSSRLASGTGELFF.

This sequence joins TRBV15 and TRBJ1-5; D not certain. The V gene lost 3 bases and the J gene lost 8 bases, with 14 bases spanning the gap. This CDR3 region has 14 residues. Germline V gene lookup returns CDR1 LNHNV and CDR2 YYDKDF (reference sequence). The CDR3 coding sequence is TGTGCCACCAGCAGCTCCAGCTTGAGGGAGCCCCAGCATTTT. This translates into CATSSSSLREPQHF.

The J gene is TRBJ2-1, the V gene TRBV7-2, with 8 bases that match TRBD2. CDR3 length: 14 amino acids. V was clipped by 5 bases and J by 4 bases; unmatched bases: 4. Looked up from germline, CDR1 is SGHTA and CDR2 is FQGNSA. The DNA for the CDR3 is TGTGCCAGCAGCCCCGGGACTAGATACAATGAGCAGTTCTTC. It is translated as CASSPGTRYNEQFF. Full variable domain (rest looked up from reference TRBV7-2 and TRBJ2-1): GAGVSQSPSNKVTEKGKDVELRCDPISGHTALYWYRQSLGQGLEFLIYFQGNSAPDKSGLPSDRFSAERTGGSVSTLTIQRTQQEDSAVYLCASSPGTRYNEQFFGPGTRLTVL.

This chain connects TRBV6-1 to TRBJ2-3; D is unresolved. This CDR3 contains 15 residues. Per the germline V gene, CDR1 is MNHNS and CDR2 is SASEGT. V gave up 5 bases and J gave up 8 bases, with 20 bases separating them. This CDR3 is CASSPRPVMDGTQYF. The CDR3 DNA reads as TGTGCCAGCAGTCCCCGACCGGTCATGGACGGTACGCAGTATTTT.

The V gene is TRBV19, the J gene TRBJ2-6, with a tentative D call TRBD2 (5 bases). CDR3 length equals 18 residues. Trimming took off 7 bases at V and 0 bases at J, with 19 bases between the two ends. The germline CDR1 and CDR2 sequences are LNHDA and SQIVND (reference sequence). CDR3 sequence: CASTPPRATSSGANVLTF. In DNA, the CDR3 is TGTGCCAGTACCCCCCCGAGGGCTACTAGCTCTGGGGCCAACGTCCTGACTTTC.

The chain combines TRBV5-4 with TRBJ2-2; D might be TRBD2 (6 bases). The CDR3 contains 15 residues. V dropped 7 bases and J dropped 6 bases, with 19 bases sitting between them. Germline V CDR1 and CDR2: SGHNT, YYREEE (reference sequence). The CDR3: CASHLGGGAAGELFF. CDR3 nucleotide sequence: TGTGCCAGCCACCTTGGGGGAGGAGCGGCCGGGGAGCTGTTTTTT.

This chain uses TRBV7-3 with TRBJ2-7, with D perhaps matching TRBD1 or TRBD2 (5 bases each). The germline V gene has CDR1 SGHTA and CDR2 FQGTGA. There are 15 residues in the CDR3. The V and J ends lost 6 bases and 4 bases respectively, with 19 bases between them. CDR3 sequence: CASSRRDGALYEQYF. The DNA for the CDR3 is TGTGCCAGCAGTAGAAGGGACGGCGCACTTTACGAGCAGTACTTC. The variable domain in full, completed from reference TRBV7-3 and TRBJ2-7, reads GAGVSQTPSNKVTEKGKYVELRCDPISGHTALYWYRQSLGQGPEFLIYFQGTGAADDSGLPNDRFFAVRPEGSVSTLKIQRTERGDSAVYLCASSRRDGALYEQYFGPGTRLTVT.

The chain has TRBV4-1 and TRBJ1-2, with TRBD1 matching over 7 bases. CDR1 is MGHRA and CDR2 is YSYEKL in the germline V gene. The CDR3 contains 16 residues. J lost 0 bases, V lost 2 bases, and 6 bases had no gene match. The CDR3 protein is CASSQNTGDSNYGYTF. DNA for the CDR3: TGCGCCAGCAGCCAAAATACAGGGGATTCTAACTATGGCTACACCTTC.

The chain combines TRBV19 with TRBJ1-5, with D possibly being TRBD1 (6 bases). Trimming removed 5 bases at V and 2 bases at J, with 13 bases between. CDR1 is LNHDA and CDR2 is SQIVND in the germline V gene (reference sequence). This CDR3 contains 15 residues. Here the CDR3 DNA reads TGTGCCAGTAGTGGAGGGGGTCCGGGCAATCAGCCCCAGCATTTT. Amino acids: CASSGGGPGNQPQHF.

The V call is TRBV7-3, the J call TRBJ1-2; 7 nucleotides align to TRBD1. CDR1 is SGHTA, CDR2 FQGTGA, per germline. CDR3 length equals 15 residues. Losses at the gene ends were 7 bases for V and 12 bases for J; bases not matched to a gene: 20. CDR3 DNA: TGTGCCAGCACCCTAACCGGGACAGAAGTCGTCGGGGACACCTTC. The encoded protein is CASTLTGTEVVGDTF.

The chain joins TRBV5-4 to TRBJ2-5; TRBD2 aligns across 9 bases. CDR3 length: 19 amino acids. From germline, CDR1 is SGHNT and CDR2 YYREEE (reference sequence). The ends lost 5 bases at V and 4 bases at J; junction bases unmatched: 21. In DNA form, the CDR3 reads TGTGCCAGCAGTTCGCGGCGGGGGGTAGGCGGGAGGGCCTTAGAGACCCAGTACTTC. Encoded protein: CASSSRRGVGGRALETQYF.

J is TRBJ1-4 and V is TRBV5-4; TRBD1 is a possible D gene (5 bases). Germline CDR1 and CDR2: SGHNT and YYREEE (reference sequence). Trimming pared 4 bases from V and 3 bases from J, leaving 16 bases between. The CDR3 is 16 amino acids. CDR3 DNA: TGTGCCAGCAGCCCCACAGGTGGGGGGGCTAATGAAAAACTGTTTTTT. Translation gives CASSPTGGGANEKLFF.

This clone was seen just once. The V and J genes are TRBV5-1 and TRBJ1-2, with D possibly matching TRBD1 (6 bases). Germline CDR1 SGHRS, CDR2 YFSETQ. This CDR3 comprises 13 residues. Between the trimmed V and J ends, which lost 2 bases and 2 bases, there was a span of 7 bases. CDR3 nucleotide sequence: TGCGCCAGCAGCTTTCAGGGGAACTATGGCTACACCTTC. Translation gives CASSFQGNYGYTF.

J is TRBJ2-5 and V is TRBV5-1; 11 bases match TRBD2. CDR1 is SGHRS and CDR2 is YFSETQ in the germline V gene. The CDR3 runs 16 residues. The ends lost 4 bases at V and 1 base at J; junction bases unmatched: 6. CDR3 sequence (DNA): TGCGCCAGCAGCCCGGGACTAGCGGCCACCCAAGAGACCCAGTACTTC. As protein: CASSPGLAATQETQYF.

The CDR3 loop is CASSPGTSGYSTDTQYF. The CDR3 DNA follows: TGTGCCAGCAGCCCAGGGACTAGCGGGTATAGCACAGATACGCAGTATTTT. The chain has TRBV7-2 and TRBJ2-3, with TRBD2 matching 12 bases. V lost 5 bases to trimming and J lost 0 bases; unmatched junction nucleotides: 6. Germline CDR1 and CDR2: SGHTA and FQGNSA. There are 17 residues in the CDR3.

The V gene is TRBV18, the J gene TRBJ1-5; weak D call: TRBD1 (6 bases). Germline CDR1 is KGHSH and CDR2 is LQKENI. This CDR3 comprises 16 residues. Between the trimmed V and J ends, which lost 3 bases and 1 base, there was a span of 13 bases. The CDR3 sequence: CASSPVQGSSNQPQHF. The DNA for the CDR3 is TGTGCCAGCTCACCCGTACAGGGTTCCAGCAATCAGCCCCAGCATTTT.

This chain links TRBV29-1 with TRBJ1-1; 9 bases line up with TRBD1. Germline lookup yields CDR1 SQVTM and CDR2 ANQGSEA. The trim removed 2 bases at V and 3 bases at J, leaving 10 bases unmatched. The CDR3 runs to 16 residues. As DNA, the CDR3 is TGCAGCGTTGAAAACAGGGGGCAATCGTTGTACACTGAAGCTTTCTTT. Translation: CSVENRGQSLYTEAFF.

In the case of this clone: The sample carries other DNA sequences with the same CDR3. The rearrangement uses TRBV4-1 and TRBJ2-7; 14 bases are a match to TRBD2. Trimming at V came to 4 bases and at J to 2 bases, leaving 4 bases not matched to a gene. This CDR3 contains 16 residues. The V gene's germline CDR1 is MGHRA and CDR2 YSYEKL. The CDR3 DNA reads TGCGCCAGCAGCCGTGGGACTAGCGGGGGAACCTACGAGCAGTACTTC. Its translation: CASSRGTSGGTYEQYF.

To note about this clone: Other DNA sequences in this specimen translate into the identical CDR3. This rearrangement joins TRBV29-1 to TRBJ2-3; weak D call: TRBD2 (6 bases). The length of the CDR3 is 11 residues. Trimming removed 6 bases at V and 6 bases at J, with 10 bases between. Germline loops: CDR1 SQVTM, CDR2 ANQGSEA. CDR3 in amino acids: CSVERADTQYF. CDR3 nucleotide sequence: TGCAGCGTCGAGCGGGCGGATACGCAGTATTTT.

The J gene is TRBJ2-1, the V gene TRBV9, with D possibly being TRBD1 or TRBD2 (6 bases each). The ends were cut back, 2 bases at V and 6 bases at J, with 12 bases in the middle. CDR1 SGDLS and CDR2 YYNGEE come from the germline V gene. This CDR3 region has 14 residues. CDR3 in DNA: TGTGCCAGCAGCGTCGGGGGCGCGGTCAATGAGCAGTTCTTC. It is translated as CASSVGGAVNEQFF.

This chain links TRBV4-1 with TRBJ2-3; D remains ambiguous. This CDR3 spans 14 amino acids. The germline gives CDR1 MGHRA, CDR2 YSYEKL. Trimming pared 0 bases from V and 2 bases from J, leaving 6 bases between. CDR3 nucleotides: TGCGCCAGCAGCCAAGAAGCCTACACAGATACGCAGTATTTT. Translation gives CASSQEAYTDTQYF.

This clone was seen only once. This chain uses TRBV5-1 with TRBJ1-2; 7 positions match TRBD1. The trim removed 7 bases at V and 4 bases at J, leaving 13 bases unmatched. CDR3 length: 15 amino acids. Germline CDR1 and CDR2: SGHRS and YFSETQ. In DNA form, the CDR3 reads TGCGCCAGCTCGTTTACAGGGGATGGCGGCTATGGCTACACCTTC. The encoded protein is CASSFTGDGGYGYTF.

The rearrangement uses TRBV19 and TRBJ1-5, with 9 bases that match TRBD1. Trimming took 6 bases from V and 4 from J; bases not matched to a gene: 13. Germline lookup yields CDR1 LNHDA and CDR2 SQIVND (reference sequence). The CDR3 runs to 17 residues. The CDR3 sequence: CASSKGDRDALNQPQHF. Written as DNA, the CDR3 is TGTGCCAGTAGCAAGGGGGACAGGGATGCTCTAAATCAGCCCCAGCATTTT.

The chain links TRBV2 to TRBJ1-5, with 7 bases aligning to TRBD1. Germline V gives CDR1 SNHLY, CDR2 FYNNEI. The CDR3 runs 15 residues. Losses at the gene ends were 8 bases for V and 2 bases for J; bases not matched to a gene: 9. Written as DNA, the CDR3 is TGTGCCAGCGGAGCAGGGGGGCGCGGCAATCAGCCCCAGCATTTT. This codes for CASGAGGRGNQPQHF.